Following are 2 T cell receptor beta chains from one sample sequenced in a study of beta chain features in type 1 diabetes. TCRB transcripts that were expressed got sequenced, as all of the isolated RNA had been reverse transcribed. Here immunoSEQ multiplex PCR was the method, and the copy in TCRdb shows in-frame clones only, minus some. The data hold about 700,000 clones, with around 15% observed a single time. Findings and limits, study-wide: Shorter TCRB CDR3s, moderately but significantly so, were found in Type 1 diabetes patients in all four CD4+ subsets.

These receptors' targets are unknown. The material sequenced was naive CD4+ T cells from blood. The receptors were gathered from a young man with type 1 diabetes.

The rearrangement uses TRBV18 and TRBJ2-3, with a weak D call TRBD2 (5 bases). CDR1 KGHSH and CDR2 LQKENI come from the germline V gene. V was cut by 4 bases and J by 0 bases, with 17 bases left in between. There are 17 residues in the CDR3. CDR3 DNA: TGTGCCAGCTCACACCTAGTGGGGAGCCCTAGCACAGATACGCAGTATTTT. Translation: CASSHLVGSPSTDTQYF.

The chain employs TRBV2 and TRBJ2-7; D could derive from TRBD1 or TRBD2 (6 bases each). In germline, CDR1 is SNHLY, CDR2 FYNNEI. Trimming removed 7 bases from V and 2 bases from J, with 15 bases in between. This CDR3 contains 14 residues. This chain's CDR3 is CASTVMRDTYEQYF. The CDR3 bases are TGTGCCAGCACGGTAATGCGGGACACCTACGAGCAGTACTTC. Full variable domain (remainder filled in from reference TRBV2 and TRBJ2-7): EPEVTQTPSHQVTQMGQEVILRCVPISNHLYFYWYRQILGQKVEFLVSFYNNEISEKSEIFDDQFSVERPDGSNFTLKIRSTKLEDSAMYFCASTVMRDTYEQYFGPGTRLTVT.